This is a list of T cell receptor beta chains from one sample in a study of cytomegalovirus exposure and HLA in healthy donors. Sequencing was performed with immunoSEQ multiplex PCR; in TCRdb, only in-frame clones are kept and a portion is missing. The table includes around 300,000 clones, about 87% detected once. The source material was PBMCs. These receptors were taken from a woman aged 18-29 years in good health and CMV-seronegative. Both conserved end residues are part of each CDR3. The order of the fields is CDR3 protein, CDR3 DNA, J gene, V gene, clone size, D gene. A D gene is named only where the DNA matches it firmly. Clone size is not always given. Where it is, it says once, few, many or a class for expanded clones.

CDR3aa: CSATLEGTGLGYGYTF; CDR3nt: TGCAGCGCTACCCTGGAGGGGACAGGGTTAGGCTATGGCTACACCTTC; j_gene: TRBJ1-2; v_gene: TRBV29-1; abundance: once; d_gene: TRBD1
CDR3aa: CASSSRGFTYEQYF; CDR3nt: TGTGCCAGCAGCTCGCGGGGGTTCACCTACGAGCAGTACTTC; j_gene: TRBJ2-7; v_gene: TRBV13; abundance: -; d_gene: TRBD2
CDR3aa: CASSGQENTEAFF; CDR3nt: TGTGCCAGCAGTGGGCAGGAGAACACTGAAGCTTTCTTT; j_gene: TRBJ1-1; v_gene: TRBV2; abundance: -; d_gene: -
CDR3aa: CASSFSSYNSPLHF; CDR3nt: TGTGCCAGCAGTTTCAGCTCCTATAATTCACCCCTCCACTTT; j_gene: TRBJ1-6; v_gene: TRBV27; abundance: -; d_gene: -
CDR3aa: CSVSGQGETEAFF; CDR3nt: TGCAGCGTATCCGGACAGGGAGAAACTGAAGCTTTCTTT; j_gene: TRBJ1-1; v_gene: TRBV29-1; abundance: -; d_gene: TRBD1
CDR3aa: CASSPSGGAGDTQYF; CDR3nt: TGTGCCAGCAGCCCCAGCGGGGGGGCAGGAGATACGCAGTATTTT; j_gene: TRBJ2-3; v_gene: TRBV9; abundance: -; d_gene: TRBD2
CDR3aa: CASSLYTGGTEAFF; CDR3nt: TGTGCCAGCAGTTTATATACAGGGGGCACTGAAGCTTTCTTT; j_gene: TRBJ1-1; v_gene: TRBV27; abundance: -; d_gene: TRBD1
CDR3aa: CASSSGLAGGSSYEQYF; CDR3nt: TGTGCCAGCAGCTCGGGACTAGCGGGGGGCTCCTCCTACGAGCAGTACTTC; j_gene: TRBJ2-7; v_gene: TRBV5-8; abundance: -; d_gene: TRBD2
CDR3aa: CASSEDDSRWNSPLHF; CDR3nt: TGTGCCAGCAGTGAAGACGACAGCCGTTGGAATTCCCCCCTCCACTTT; j_gene: TRBJ1-6; v_gene: TRBV2; abundance: -; d_gene: -
CDR3aa: CASSRHGTVNTEAFF; CDR3nt: TGTGCCAGCAGCCGCCACGGGACAGTGAACACTGAAGCTTTCTTT; j_gene: TRBJ1-1; v_gene: TRBV27; abundance: -; d_gene: TRBD1
CDR3aa: CSVAGTSGGATYEQYF; CDR3nt: TGCAGCGTAGCGGGGACTAGCGGGGGGGCCACCTACGAGCAGTACTTC; j_gene: TRBJ2-7; v_gene: TRBV29-1; abundance: once; d_gene: TRBD2
CDR3aa: CASRQGISYNSPLHF; CDR3nt: TGTGCCAGCAGACAGGGGATCTCCTATAATTCACCCCTCCACTTT; j_gene: TRBJ1-6; v_gene: TRBV5-6; abundance: -; d_gene: TRBD1
CDR3aa: CAGGTATASNQPQHF; CDR3nt: TGTGCCGGGGGGACTGCGACAGCTAGCAATCAGCCCCAGCATTTT; j_gene: TRBJ1-5; v_gene: TRBV19; abundance: -; d_gene: -
CDR3aa: CASSRETGSEQFF; CDR3nt: TGTGCCAGCTCACGAGAGACAGGGAGTGAGCAGTTCTTC; j_gene: TRBJ2-1; v_gene: TRBV18; abundance: -; d_gene: TRBD1
CDR3aa: CASSIVTRVNTGELFF; CDR3nt: TGTGCCAGTAGTATAGTAACCAGGGTTAACACCGGGGAGCTGTTTTTT; j_gene: TRBJ2-2; v_gene: TRBV19; abundance: -; d_gene: -
CDR3aa: CASSLSGDGYTF; CDR3nt: TGTGCCAGCAGCTTATCCGGGGATGGCTACACCTTC; j_gene: TRBJ1-2; v_gene: TRBV7-9; abundance: -; d_gene: -
CDR3aa: CASSISESFFYEQYF; CDR3nt: TGCGCCAGCAGCATAAGCGAGAGCTTTTTCTACGAGCAGTACTTC; j_gene: TRBJ2-7; v_gene: TRBV4-1; abundance: -; d_gene: -
CDR3aa: CASSTNTGLNTEAFF; CDR3nt: TGTGCCAGTAGTACCAACACAGGGCTGAACACTGAAGCTTTCTTT; j_gene: TRBJ1-1; v_gene: TRBV19; abundance: few; d_gene: -
CDR3aa: CASSYNTGTGEAFF; CDR3nt: TGTGCCAGCAGCTACAATACCGGGACAGGGGAAGCTTTCTTT; j_gene: TRBJ1-1; v_gene: TRBV13; abundance: -; d_gene: TRBD1
CDR3aa: CASSPGTGSYNEQFF; CDR3nt: TGCGCCAGCAGCCCCGGGACAGGGTCCTACAATGAGCAGTTCTTC; j_gene: TRBJ2-1; v_gene: TRBV5-1; abundance: -; d_gene: TRBD1
CDR3aa: CASSQDSNTQYF; CDR3nt: TGCGCCAGCAGCCAAGACTCGAATACGCAGTATTTT; j_gene: TRBJ2-3; v_gene: TRBV5-1; abundance: -; d_gene: -
CDR3aa: CASSPKGQIPWEQYF; CDR3nt: TGTGCCAGCTCACCAAAGGGGCAGATCCCTTGGGAGCAGTACTTC; j_gene: TRBJ2-7; v_gene: TRBV18; abundance: -; d_gene: -
CDR3aa: CASYRDSSSYEQYF; CDR3nt: TGCGCCAGTTATAGGGACAGTTCCAGCTACGAGCAGTACTTC; j_gene: TRBJ2-7; v_gene: TRBV5-1; abundance: -; d_gene: TRBD1
CDR3aa: CASSFGTGLTEAFF; CDR3nt: TGTGCCAGCAGCTTTGGGACAGGGCTTACCGAAGCTTTCTTT; j_gene: TRBJ1-1; v_gene: TRBV7-2; abundance: -; d_gene: TRBD1
CDR3aa: CASSRNAGDIAKNIQYF; CDR3nt: TGTGCCAGCAGCCGCAATGCAGGGGACATAGCCAAAAACATTCAGTACTTC; j_gene: TRBJ2-4; v_gene: TRBV7-9; abundance: -; d_gene: -
CDR3aa: CASGTISGGTNTGELFF; CDR3nt: TGCGCCAGCGGAACGATTAGCGGGGGCACCAACACCGGGGAGCTGTTTTTT; j_gene: TRBJ2-2; v_gene: TRBV10-1; abundance: -; d_gene: TRBD2
CDR3aa: CASRTGTKSDTQYF; CDR3nt: TGTGCCAGTCGAACCGGGACTAAATCAGATACGCAGTATTTT; j_gene: TRBJ2-3; v_gene: TRBV9; abundance: -; d_gene: TRBD2
CDR3aa: CASSFPSGAGGYGYTF; CDR3nt: TGTGCCAGCAGCTTCCCATCCGGGGCGGGGGGATATGGCTACACCTTC; j_gene: TRBJ1-2; v_gene: TRBV5-4; abundance: few; d_gene: -
CDR3aa: CASSVTGQVYEQYF; CDR3nt: TGCGCCAGCAGCGTAACGGGACAGGTCTACGAGCAGTACTTC; j_gene: TRBJ2-7; v_gene: TRBV5-1; abundance: -; d_gene: TRBD1
CDR3aa: CASSQAGGDYNEQFF; CDR3nt: TGTGCCAGCAGCCAAGCGGGGGGGGACTACAATGAGCAGTTCTTC; j_gene: TRBJ2-1; v_gene: TRBV7-6; abundance: once; d_gene: TRBD2
CDR3aa: CASSLEYVPGGYTF; CDR3nt: TGCGCCAGCAGCTTGGAATATGTCCCGGGGGGCTACACCTTC; j_gene: TRBJ1-2; v_gene: TRBV5-1; abundance: -; d_gene: -
CDR3aa: CASSRGSSSYNEQFF; CDR3nt: TGTGCCAGCAGTCGGGGTAGCTCCTCCTACAATGAGCAGTTCTTC; j_gene: TRBJ2-1; v_gene: TRBV6-5; abundance: -; d_gene: -
CDR3aa: CASSLGVTGGTYEQYF; CDR3nt: TGCGCCAGCAGCTTGGGGGTGACAGGGGGCACCTACGAGCAGTACTTC; j_gene: TRBJ2-7; v_gene: TRBV5-1; abundance: few; d_gene: TRBD1
CDR3aa: CASRRTGVSNQPQHF; CDR3nt: TGTGCCAGCAGGAGGACAGGGGTAAGCAATCAGCCCCAGCATTTT; j_gene: TRBJ1-5; v_gene: TRBV28; abundance: -; d_gene: TRBD1
CDR3aa: CASSSSGRGLTSNGYTF; CDR3nt: TGTGCCAGCAGTTCCTCGGGGAGAGGTTTAACAAGTAATGGCTACACCTTC; j_gene: TRBJ1-2; v_gene: TRBV27; abundance: -; d_gene: -
CDR3aa: CAWSTLSRDWPPLKETQYF; CDR3nt: TGTGCCTGGAGTACCTTGTCCCGGGATTGGCCCCCCCTGAAAGAGACCCAGTACTTC; j_gene: TRBJ2-5; v_gene: TRBV30; abundance: -; d_gene: -
CDR3aa: CASSFLRESTYEQYF; CDR3nt: TGTGCCAGCAGTTTTCTCCGGGAGAGTACCTACGAGCAGTACTTC; j_gene: TRBJ2-7; v_gene: TRBV27; abundance: -; d_gene: -
CDR3aa: CAWNPYSGNEQFF; CDR3nt: TGTGCCTGGAATCCTTACTCCGGGAATGAGCAGTTCTTC; j_gene: TRBJ2-1; v_gene: TRBV30; abundance: -; d_gene: -
CDR3aa: CASSQAGTVSYEQYF; CDR3nt: TGTGCCAGCAGTCAAGCCGGGACAGTTTCCTACGAGCAGTACTTC; j_gene: TRBJ2-7; v_gene: TRBV2; abundance: -; d_gene: TRBD1
CDR3aa: CASSSGGLQETQYF; CDR3nt: TGTGCCAGCTCTAGCGGGGGGCTCCAAGAGACCCAGTACTTC; j_gene: TRBJ2-5; v_gene: TRBV11-3; abundance: -; d_gene: TRBD2
CDR3aa: CASSGQESYNEQFF; CDR3nt: TGTGCCAGCAGCGGACAGGAATCCTACAATGAGCAGTTCTTC; j_gene: TRBJ2-1; v_gene: TRBV9; abundance: -; d_gene: -
CDR3aa: CASSRDRSNQPQHF; CDR3nt: TGTGCCAGCAGTCGGGACAGAAGCAATCAGCCCCAGCATTTT; j_gene: TRBJ1-5; v_gene: TRBV6-1; abundance: -; d_gene: TRBD1
CDR3aa: CASSSLSSYGYTF; CDR3nt: TGTGCCAGCAGTTCTCTATCCTCCTATGGCTACACCTTC; j_gene: TRBJ1-2; v_gene: TRBV6-6; abundance: -; d_gene: -
CDR3aa: CASRWEGGAFF; CDR3nt: TGTGCCAGCAGGTGGGAGGGGGGAGCTTTCTTT; j_gene: TRBJ1-1; v_gene: TRBV7-8; abundance: few; d_gene: -
CDR3aa: CASSNDRNMNTEAFF; CDR3nt: TGTGCCAGCAGTAACGACAGAAACATGAACACTGAAGCTTTCTTT; j_gene: TRBJ1-1; v_gene: TRBV2; abundance: -; d_gene: -
CDR3aa: CASSPLAGGPTGELFF; CDR3nt: TGTGCCAGCAGTCCTCTAGCGGGGGGGCCGACCGGGGAGCTGTTTTTT; j_gene: TRBJ2-2; v_gene: TRBV27; abundance: -; d_gene: TRBD2
CDR3aa: CASLGSGNYGYTF; CDR3nt: TGTGCCAGCCTTGGATCAGGGAACTATGGCTACACCTTC; j_gene: TRBJ1-2; v_gene: TRBV2; abundance: -; d_gene: -
CDR3aa: CAWWPGQGASGYTF; CDR3nt: TGTGCCTGGTGGCCGGGACAGGGTGCTTCTGGCTACACCTTC; j_gene: TRBJ1-2; v_gene: TRBV30; abundance: -; d_gene: TRBD1
CDR3aa: CASSYSTGSRETQYF; CDR3nt: TGTGCCAGCAGTTACTCCACAGGGAGTAGAGAGACCCAGTACTTC; j_gene: TRBJ2-5; v_gene: TRBV6-6; abundance: once; d_gene: -
CDR3aa: CASSLAGGQGEQFF; CDR3nt: TGCGCCAGCAGCTTGGCCGGGGGTCAGGGTGAGCAGTTCTTC; j_gene: TRBJ2-1; v_gene: TRBV5-1; abundance: -; d_gene: -
CDR3aa: CASSLRTSNNEQFF; CDR3nt: TGTGCCAGCAGCTTAAGGACTAGCAACAATGAGCAGTTCTTC; j_gene: TRBJ2-1; v_gene: TRBV7-6; abundance: -; d_gene: TRBD2
CDR3aa: CASSSRWQFF; CDR3nt: TGTGCCAGCAGCTCCCGTTGGCAGTTCTTC; j_gene: TRBJ2-1; v_gene: TRBV7-9; abundance: -; d_gene: -
CDR3aa: CASSWGGTQYF; CDR3nt: TGTGCCAGCAGTTGGGGGGGGACCCAGTACTTC; j_gene: TRBJ2-5; v_gene: TRBV6-5; abundance: once; d_gene: TRBD2
CDR3aa: CARSYGTGGNTIYF; CDR3nt: TGTGCCAGAAGCTACGGGACAGGGGGAAACACCATATATTTT; j_gene: TRBJ1-3; v_gene: TRBV5-3; abundance: -; d_gene: TRBD1
CDR3aa: CASSLGASAWGVPDTQYF; CDR3nt: TGTGCCAGCAGCTTGGGGGCTAGCGCGTGGGGGGTTCCAGATACGCAGTATTTT; j_gene: TRBJ2-3; v_gene: TRBV5-4; abundance: -; d_gene: -
CDR3aa: CASSLDMAGEQFF; CDR3nt: TGTGCCAGCAGTCTAGACATGGCGGGCGAGCAGTTCTTC; j_gene: TRBJ2-1; v_gene: TRBV25-1; abundance: few; d_gene: -
CDR3aa: CASRDRYSNYGYTF; CDR3nt: TGTGCCAGTAGGGACAGATACTCTAACTATGGCTACACCTTC; j_gene: TRBJ1-2; v_gene: TRBV19; abundance: -; d_gene: -
CDR3aa: CASSRPAGELFF; CDR3nt: TGTGCCAGCAGCAGGCCGGCCGGGGAGCTGTTTTTT; j_gene: TRBJ2-2; v_gene: TRBV27; abundance: -; d_gene: -